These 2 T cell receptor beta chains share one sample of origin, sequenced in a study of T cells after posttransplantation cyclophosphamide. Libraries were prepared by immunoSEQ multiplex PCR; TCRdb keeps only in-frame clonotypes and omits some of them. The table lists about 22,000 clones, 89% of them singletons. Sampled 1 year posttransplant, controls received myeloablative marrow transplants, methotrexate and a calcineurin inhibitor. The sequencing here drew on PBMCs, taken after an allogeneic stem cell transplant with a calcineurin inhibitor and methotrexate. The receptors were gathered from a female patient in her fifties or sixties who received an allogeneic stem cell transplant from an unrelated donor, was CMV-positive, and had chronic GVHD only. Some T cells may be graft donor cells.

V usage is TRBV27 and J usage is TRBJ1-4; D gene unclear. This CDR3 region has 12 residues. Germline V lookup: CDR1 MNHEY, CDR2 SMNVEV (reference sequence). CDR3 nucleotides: TGTGCTACCATCGGTTCGGGTGAAAAACTGTTTTTT. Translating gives CATIGSGEKLFF.

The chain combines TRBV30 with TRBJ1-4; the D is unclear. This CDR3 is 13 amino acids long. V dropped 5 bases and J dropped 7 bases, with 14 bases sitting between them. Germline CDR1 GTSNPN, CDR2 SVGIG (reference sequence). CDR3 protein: CAWCPGGGEKLFF. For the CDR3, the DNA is TGTGCCTGGTGTCCGGGAGGAGGTGAAAAACTGTTTTTT.